This T cell receptor (beta chain) was sequenced during a study of glioma-infiltrating T cells. TCR alpha and beta CDR3 regions were amplified from RNA using iRepertoire nested multiplex PCR. In TCRdb, the multiplex PCR reads were re-called with MiXCR into one record per CDR3 protein. The repertoire holds 300,000 to 400,000 distinct CDR3 sequences, with 41% as singletons. Unmatched junction bases numbered 8, after V lost 6 bases and J lost 5 bases. Germline CDR1 reads MNHNS; CDR2 reads SASEGT. This CDR3 is built from 16 residues. V is TRBV6-1 and J is TRBJ2-2, with 11 bases lining up with TRBD2. The sample consisted of glioma tissue, nonneoplastic brain tissue, or PBMCs (not recorded which). The source of this sequence is a human donor with low-grade glioma or glioblastoma, undergoing nonglioma brain surgery, or in good health (not recorded which). As DNA, the CDR3 is TGTGCCAGCAGCCGCAGACTAGCGGGAAGAACCGGGGAGCTGTTTTTT. As protein: CASSRRLAGRTGELFF.